A single sample gave rise to the 27 T cell receptor beta chains below, sequenced in a study of shared clonotypes between healthy human individuals. Clones were sequenced by immunoSEQ multiplex PCR, and TCRdb holds only the in-frame ones, with some missing. In the table there are roughly 2,500,000 clones, 93% of which are singletons. Sequencing was performed on naive CD4+ T cells from PBMCs. Subset of the sample: CD45RA+ positively selected. These receptors were taken from a young man in good health. Some clones in this sample may be carry-over from other donors' samples.

The rearrangement joins TRBV6-1 to TRBJ2-2, with D possibly matching TRBD1 (5 bases). CDR1 and CDR2 (germline): MNHNS, SASEGT. V gave up 10 bases and J gave up 2 bases, with 14 bases separating them. The CDR3 runs 14 residues. Written as DNA, the CDR3 is TGTGCCACCAACCCCAGGGTTAACACCGGGGAGCTGTTTTTT. This codes for CATNPRVNTGELFF.

V gene TRBV7-2 combines with J gene TRBJ2-5; D is ambiguous. The CDR3 has 14 amino acids. V was cut by 7 bases and J by 4 bases, with 16 bases left in between. Germline CDR1 reads SGHTA; CDR2 reads FQGNSA. CDR3 in amino acids: CASTKNQPRETQYF. CDR3 coding DNA: TGTGCCAGCACCAAAAACCAGCCCCGAGAGACCCAGTACTTC.

CDR3 bases: TGTGCCAGCAGCTTCGCGGGAGGGTTAAACGGGGAGCTGTTTTTT. The encoded protein is CASSFAGGLNGELFF. V usage is TRBV5-6 and J usage is TRBJ2-2, with 9 bases aligning to TRBD2. J lost 7 bases, V lost 2 bases, and 6 bases had no gene match. The CDR3 consists of 15 residues. CDR1 and CDR2 from the germline V gene are SGHDT and YYEEEE.

This clone was counted a single time. The chain couples TRBV5-1 to TRBJ2-3, with a tentative D call TRBD2 (7 bases). V lost 0 bases and J 4 bases, leaving 18 bases between the germline ends. CDR1 SGHRS and CDR2 YFSETQ come from the germline V gene. The CDR3 sequence is 17 residues long. The CDR3 bases are TGCGCCAGCAGCTTGGTAGGCTACGGGGGGCATGCAGATACGCAGTATTTT. It specifies CASSLVGYGGHADTQYF.

CDR3 in amino acids: CASSLVSTDTDTQYF. The CDR3 nucleotides read TGCGCCAGCAGCTTGGTCTCGACGGACACAGATACGCAGTATTTT. The chain is built from TRBV5-1 and TRBJ2-3; no clear D gene. Germline V gene lookup returns CDR1 SGHRS and CDR2 YFSETQ. The CDR3 loop spans 15 amino acids. Trimming pared 0 bases from V and 2 bases from J, leaving 10 bases between.

This rearrangement joins TRBV28 to TRBJ1-1, with a tentative D call TRBD1 (5 bases). The germline V gene has CDR1 MDHEN and CDR2 SYDVKM. Between the trimmed V and J ends, which lost 2 bases and 5 bases, there was a span of 15 bases. The CDR3 has 15 amino acids. CDR3 residues: CASSLRSGGGTEAFF. In nucleotides, the CDR3 is TGTGCCAGCAGTTTACGCTCGGGGGGAGGGACTGAAGCTTTCTTT.

V is TRBV6-5 and J is TRBJ1-2; 9 bases match TRBD1. V gave up 6 bases and J gave up 8 bases; unmatched junction bases: 7. This CDR3 comprises 13 residues. Germline CDR1 reads MNHEY; CDR2 reads SVGAGI. The CDR3, as DNA: TGTGCCAGCAGAAAAGGGACAGGGCGAGGCTACACCTTC. Its translation is CASRKGTGRGYTF.

The rearrangement links TRBV6-5 to TRBJ1-6; TRBD1 matches at 8 bases. Unmatched junction bases numbered 6, after V lost 6 bases and J lost 8 bases. The CDR3 extends over 14 amino acids. Germline CDR1 and CDR2: MNHEY and SVGAGI. The CDR3 sequence is CASSQGATDSPLHF. Here the CDR3 DNA reads TGTGCCAGCAGCCAGGGGGCTACGGATTCACCCCTCCACTTT.

Comment on this clone: The sample carries other DNA sequences with the same CDR3. V usage is TRBV15 and J usage is TRBJ2-7; 8 bases align to TRBD1. CDR1 is LNHNV and CDR2 is YYDKDF in the germline V gene (reference sequence). CDR3 length: 15 residues. J gave up 2 bases and V 1 base, and 4 bases lay outside the gene matches. This CDR3 is CATSRGGTGPYEQYF. The CDR3 DNA reads as TGTGCCACCAGCAGAGGGGGGACAGGACCCTACGAGCAGTACTTC.

The chain links TRBV6-1 to TRBJ2-7; TRBD2 agrees at 8 bases. This CDR3 comprises 14 residues. Losses at the gene ends were 4 bases for V and 4 bases for J; bases not matched to a gene: 6. Germline CDR1 reads MNHNS; CDR2 reads SASEGT. In DNA form, the CDR3 reads TGTGCCAGCAGTGCGGGAGGGTCGGGTTACGAGCAGTACTTC. Protein: CASSAGGSGYEQYF.

The chain recombines TRBV2 with TRBJ2-7, with 8 bases matching TRBD1. There are 16 residues in the CDR3. CDR1 is SNHLY and CDR2 is FYNNEI in the germline V gene. The V segment lost 5 bases and the J segment 2 bases; nucleotides outside the gene matches: 11. Here the CDR3 reads CASSTPRDRQTYEQYF. The CDR3 DNA sequence: TGTGCCAGCAGTACCCCCAGGGACAGGCAAACCTACGAGCAGTACTTC.

The J gene is TRBJ2-7, the V gene TRBV2; D could derive from TRBD1 or TRBD2 (5 bases each). The CDR3 consists of 15 residues. Trimming shortened V by 0 bases and J by 5 bases, and 14 bases separated the two germline ends. Looked up from germline, CDR1 is SNHLY and CDR2 is FYNNEI. The CDR3 DNA is TGTGCCAGCAGTGAAGCCGGGACGCATGTCGACGAGCAGTACTTC. Its protein is CASSEAGTHVDEQYF.

The chain uses TRBV18 and TRBJ1-1, with D uncertain. V was cut by 2 bases and J by 0 bases, with 16 bases left in between. The CDR3 spans 17 residues. Germline CDR1 is KGHSH and CDR2 is LQKENI. The DNA for the CDR3 is TGTGCCAGCTCACCAAGAATAGGGAGCTGGGTGAACACTGAAGCTTTCTTT. Its protein product is CASSPRIGSWVNTEAFF.

This clone was seen just once. This sequence joins TRBV5-1 and TRBJ2-5; 9 nucleotides match TRBD1. The J call is doubtful: the DNA matches TRBJ2-7 better. CDR3 length: 15 residues. CDR1 and CDR2 (germline): SGHRS, YFSETQ. The CDR3 spells CASSIGTGSSYEQYF. The DNA for the CDR3 is TGCGCCAGCAGCATAGGGACAGGGAGCTCCTACGAGCAGTACTTC.

The chain combines TRBV6-5 with TRBJ2-1; 11 bases match TRBD2. The CDR3 length is 13 residues. The germline CDR1 and CDR2 sequences are MNHEY and SVGAGI. Trimming removed 6 bases from V and 7 bases from J; junction bases left unmatched: 2. Written as DNA, the CDR3 is TGTGCCAGCAGGGGGACTAGCGGTAATGAGCAGTTCTTC. Its protein product is CASRGTSGNEQFF.

The V and J genes are TRBV15 and TRBJ2-3; 8 nucleotides align to TRBD2. The CDR3 extends over 15 amino acids. V dropped 1 base and J dropped 4; count of bases not matched to a gene: 4. Germline V gives CDR1 LNHNV, CDR2 YYDKDF (reference sequence). This CDR3 is CATSRVGRAPDTQYF. Here the CDR3 DNA reads TGTGCCACCAGCAGAGTCGGGAGGGCTCCAGATACGCAGTATTTT.

The gene calls are TRBV30 and TRBJ2-3; 13 nucleotides match TRBD2. This CDR3 region has 16 residues. Germline V gene lookup returns CDR1 GTSNPN and CDR2 SVGIG (reference sequence). The ends lost 3 bases at V and 3 bases at J; junction bases unmatched: 6. The CDR3: CAWRAGLAGATDTQYF. The CDR3 DNA follows: TGTGCCTGGAGGGCCGGACTAGCGGGAGCGACAGATACGCAGTATTTT.

This chain uses TRBV6-5 with TRBJ2-1; 9 bases agree with TRBD2. CDR1 MNHEY and CDR2 SVGAGI come from the germline V gene. The CDR3 is 16 amino acids. The trim removed 2 bases at V and 6 bases at J, leaving 8 bases unmatched. The CDR3 reads CASSYRVAGAGNEQFF. The CDR3 DNA is TGTGCCAGCAGTTACAGAGTAGCGGGAGCAGGCAATGAGCAGTTCTTC.

The J gene is TRBJ2-1, the V gene TRBV14; 12 bases line up with TRBD2. V shed 3 bases and J 3 bases; nucleotides not matched to a gene: 12. Germline V gene sequence: CDR1 SGHDN, CDR2 FVKESK. The CDR3 length is 19 residues. The CDR3 nucleotides are TGTGCCAGCAGCCACCTAACTAGCGGGAGGCCCTCTAACTACAATGAGCAGTTCTTC. Translating gives CASSHLTSGRPSNYNEQFF.

Comments on this clone: The sample carries other DNA sequences with the same CDR3. This chain joins TRBV6-6 and TRBJ2-7; D remains unclear. CDR1 is MNHNY and CDR2 is SVGAGI in the germline V gene (reference sequence). This CDR3 contains 11 residues. V was cut by 5 bases and J by 1 base, with 3 bases left in between. Written as DNA, the CDR3 is TGTGCCAGCAGTCCGTCCTACGAGCAGTACTTC. This sequence encodes CASSPSYEQYF.

J is TRBJ1-4 and V is TRBV7-3; tentatively, D is TRBD1 (6 bases). This CDR3 has 15 residues. CDR1 is SGHTA and CDR2 is FQGTGA in the germline V gene. V lost 5 bases to trimming and J lost 7 bases, with 17 bases between them. The CDR3 DNA sequence: TGTGCCAGCAGCCCGACGGACAGTTTGGGTGAAAAACTGTTTTTT. Its translation is CASSPTDSLGEKLFF.

V usage is TRBV5-1 and J usage is TRBJ2-2; D unresolved. CDR3 size: 14 residues. Germline lookup yields CDR1 SGHRS and CDR2 YFSETQ. Deletions cut 4 bases from V and 7 bases from J, with 14 bases between. The CDR3 coding sequence is TGCGCCAGCAGCCGCACAGACGGTGGCGGGGAGCTGTTTTTT. Encoded protein: CASSRTDGGGELFF. Looking up the rest from reference TRBV5-1 and TRBJ2-2 gives the full variable domain: KAGVTQTPRYLIKTRGQQVTLSCSPISGHRSVSWYQQTPGQGLQFLFEYFSETQRNKGNFPGRFSGRQFSNSRSEMNVSTLELGDSALYLCASSRTDGGGELFFGEGSRLTVL.

V usage is TRBV11-1 and J usage is TRBJ2-1, with D perhaps matching TRBD2 (6 bases). Germline V lookup: CDR1 SGHAT, CDR2 FQDESV (reference sequence). V shed 3 bases and J shed 9 bases, with 18 bases lying between them. This CDR3 is built from 15 residues. CDR3 residues: CASSFGPGEVGEQFF. Written as DNA, the CDR3 is TGTGCCAGCAGCTTCGGACCGGGAGAGGTGGGTGAGCAGTTCTTC.

This chain joins TRBV7-2 and TRBJ2-1; D is uncertain. V lost 0 bases and J lost 0, with 6 bases in between. The CDR3 extends over 15 amino acids. Germline CDR1 is SGHTA and CDR2 is FQGNSA. This chain's CDR3 is CASSLATSSYNEQFF. DNA of the CDR3: TGTGCCAGCAGCTTAGCGACGAGCTCCTACAATGAGCAGTTCTTC.

Details on this clone: The sample contains more than one DNA sequence encoding this CDR3. The V gene is TRBV5-1, the J gene TRBJ2-1; maybe TRBD2 (5 bases). The ends were cut back, 4 bases at V and 0 bases at J, with 11 bases in the middle. The CDR3 has 15 residues. In germline, CDR1 is SGHRS, CDR2 YFSETQ. CDR3 sequence: CASSPPGSSYNEQFF. The CDR3, as DNA: TGCGCCAGCAGCCCGCCGGGAAGCTCCTACAATGAGCAGTTCTTC.

The chain is built from TRBV28 and TRBJ2-7, with TRBD1 identical over 7 bases. The CDR3 sequence is 15 residues long. The germline CDR1 and CDR2 sequences are MDHEN and SYDVKM. Unmatched junction bases numbered 9, after V lost 4 bases and J lost 3 bases. The DNA for the CDR3 is TGTGCCAGCAGTTCCCCCGGGACAGTCGGCTACGAGCAGTACTTC. As protein: CASSSPGTVGYEQYF.

The chain carries TRBV5-5 and TRBJ2-1, with TRBD2 identical over 7 bases. CDR1 and CDR2 from the germline V gene are SGHKS and YYEKEE (reference sequence). V was pared by 5 bases and J by 9 bases, with 11 bases of the junction left unmatched. This CDR3 is 14 amino acids long. The chain's CDR3 is CASRDPAGSTEQFF. Written as DNA, the CDR3 is TGTGCCAGCAGGGACCCAGCGGGATCTACTGAGCAGTTCTTC.